This passage covers 17 T cell receptor beta chains from one sample sequenced in a study of blood T cell repertoires in COVID-19. The assay was immunoSEQ multiplex PCR, and TCRdb's table has in-frame clones only and misses some. The profile shows fewer than 300,000 clones, roughly 87% of them singletons. The sequenced sample consisted of peripheral blood. The receptors shown here come from a woman between 25 and 40 years old with acute or convalescent COVID-19.

This clone came up a few times. The gene calls are TRBV30 and TRBJ2-7; TRBD1 agrees at 10 bases. There are 14 residues in the CDR3. The ends lost 2 bases at V and 7 bases at J; junction bases unmatched: 8. CDR1 and CDR2 from the germline V gene are GTSNPN and SVGIG (reference sequence). The CDR3 loop reads CAWSQDRGGREQYF. The CDR3 DNA follows: TGTGCCTGGAGTCAGGACAGGGGGGGAAGGGAGCAGTACTTC.

CDR3 sequence: CASSPGTGAYEQYF. CDR3 coding DNA: TGCGCCAGCAGTCCCGGGACAGGAGCCTACGAGCAGTACTTC. This chain joins TRBV5-1 and TRBJ2-7; 8 positions agree with TRBD1. The CDR3 totals 14 residues. Germline V gene lookup returns CDR1 SGHRS and CDR2 YFSETQ. Unmatched junction bases numbered 6, after V lost 5 bases and J lost 2 bases.

The chain recombines TRBV7-3 with TRBJ2-1; TRBD1 agrees at 8 bases. The CDR3 sequence is 14 residues long. Per the germline V gene, CDR1 is SGHTA and CDR2 is FQGTGA. V lost 2 bases to trimming and J lost 5 bases; unmatched junction nucleotides: 2. The CDR3 region has the DNA TGTGCCAGCAGCTTACAGGGGGCTGACAATGAGCAGTTCTTC. Translated: CASSLQGADNEQFF.

The J gene is TRBJ2-3, the V gene TRBV7-8; TRBD1 matches at 7 bases. The trim removed 7 bases at V and 0 bases at J, leaving 4 bases unmatched. CDR1 and CDR2 from the germline V gene are SGHVS and FQNEAQ. This CDR3 is 14 amino acids long. The CDR3 DNA is TGTGCCAGCAACACGGGACAGAGCACAGATACGCAGTATTTT. Its protein is CASNTGQSTDTQYF.

The chain links TRBV5-4 to TRBJ2-7; TRBD2 might be the D (6 bases). The V gene's germline CDR1 is SGHNT and CDR2 YYREEE (reference sequence). Trimming took off 2 bases at V and 2 bases at J, with 14 bases between the two ends. The CDR3 spans 15 residues. The CDR3 bases are TGTGCCAGCAGCTTAGGGGCGGGACCCACCTACGAGCAGTACTTC. It yields the protein CASSLGAGPTYEQYF.

CDR3: CASGLVLRGGANEQYF. The CDR3 bases are TGTGCTAGTGGTTTGGTACTGAGAGGGGGCGCGAACGAGCAGTACTTC. This chain connects TRBV12-5 to TRBJ2-7, with 7 bases identical to TRBD1. Germline assignment: CDR1 LGHNT and CDR2 FRNRAP. The junction had 10 bases not matched to a gene; V was cut back by 0 bases and J by 5 bases. The CDR3 covers 16 residues.

The rearrangement joins TRBV9 to TRBJ2-6, with a tentative D call TRBD2 (5 bases). The CDR3 is 16 amino acids. Germline CDR1 and CDR2: SGDLS and YYNGEE. Trimming left V 0 bases short and J 1 base short, with 8 bases between. The CDR3 here is CASSVARGSGANVLTF. The CDR3 coding sequence is TGTGCCAGCAGCGTAGCTCGAGGGTCTGGGGCCAACGTCCTGACTTTC.

The CDR3 protein is CASSLVSLAYEQYF. The DNA of the CDR3 is TGTGCCAGCAGCTTAGTCAGTCTAGCATACGAGCAGTACTTC. The chain carries TRBV7-8 and TRBJ2-7, with D possibly TRBD2 on 5 matching bases. V was cut by 1 base and J by 4 bases, with 11 bases left in between. The CDR3 runs 14 residues. The germline CDR1 and CDR2 sequences are SGHVS and FQNEAQ. Supplemented by reference TRBV7-8 and TRBJ2-7, the full variable domain reads GAGVSQSPRYKVAKRGQDVALRCDPISGHVSLFWYQQALGQGPEFLTYFQNEAQLDKSGLPSDRFFAERPEGSVSTLKIQRTQQEDSAVYLCASSLVSLAYEQYFGPGTRLTVT.

Turning to this clone: Additional DNA sequences in this sample encode the identical CDR3. The chain combines TRBV18 with TRBJ2-1; no clear D. This CDR3 has 11 amino acids. The germline V gene has CDR1 KGHSH and CDR2 LQKENI. V dropped 4 bases and J dropped 7 bases, with 5 bases sitting between them. The CDR3 region has the DNA TGTGCCAGCTCACGAGTTAATGAGCAGTTCTTC. This translates into CASSRVNEQFF.

The chain has TRBV2 and TRBJ1-5; TRBD1 matches 7 bases. Germline V gene sequence: CDR1 SNHLY, CDR2 FYNNEI. V was pared by 6 bases and J by 1 base, with 0 bases of the junction left unmatched. This CDR3 is built from 13 residues. The CDR3 loop is CASRDRSNQPQHF. The CDR3 DNA sequence: TGTGCCAGCAGGGACAGGAGCAATCAGCCCCAGCATTTT.

A single count supports this clone. The chain combines TRBV3-1 (or the pseudogene TRBV3-2) with TRBJ2-5; D is unclear. CDR3 length equals 13 residues. The germline V gene has CDR1 LGHDT and CDR2 YNNKEL (reference sequence). V was trimmed by 4 bases and J by 5 bases, leaving 11 bases between them. The CDR3 is CASSRNPGETQYF. CDR3 DNA sequence: TGTGCCAGCAGCCGCAACCCAGGCGAGACCCAGTACTTC.

The chain is built from TRBV7-9 and TRBJ2-3; 7 bases align to TRBD1. J was trimmed by 0 bases and V by 7 bases; bases with no gene match: 7. Germline V gene lookup returns CDR1 SEHNR and CDR2 FQNEAQ (reference sequence). The CDR3 length is 15 residues. As DNA, the CDR3 is TGTGCCAGCACCCCCAAGGGGGCTAGCACAGATACGCAGTATTTT. This encodes CASTPKGASTDTQYF.

CDR3 sequence reads: CASTNGQGRSSSYNEQFF. CDR3 coding DNA: TGTGCCAGTACCAACGGACAGGGGCGCTCGAGCTCCTACAATGAGCAGTTCTTC. The V gene is TRBV19, the J gene TRBJ2-1; 9 nucleotides agree with TRBD1. The CDR3 has 18 residues. The V gene end was trimmed by 7 bases and the J gene end by 0 bases; junction bases not matched to a gene: 13. Germline lookup yields CDR1 LNHDA and CDR2 SQIVND (reference sequence).

CDR3 sequence (DNA): TGTGCCAGCAGCGTAGCGGGAAGGGTAAATGAGCAGTTCTTC. It translates to CASSVAGRVNEQFF. The V and J genes are TRBV9 and TRBJ2-1; D might be TRBD2 (5 bases). Germline V gives CDR1 SGDLS, CDR2 YYNGEE. The V gene lost 0 bases and the J gene lost 7 bases, with 11 bases spanning the gap. This CDR3 is 14 amino acids long.

This chain links TRBV5-1 with TRBJ1-2; 9 nucleotides line up with TRBD1. Trimming cost V 4 bases and J 4 bases; bases outside gene matches: 8. Germline V lookup: CDR1 SGHRS, CDR2 YFSETQ. The CDR3 contains 15 residues. The CDR3 sequence is CASSIPGQGSYGYTF. The CDR3 coding sequence is TGCGCCAGCAGCATTCCGGGACAGGGCAGCTATGGCTACACCTTC. The complete variable domain, with remaining parts taken from reference TRBV5-1 and TRBJ1-2, reads KAGVTQTPRYLIKTRGQQVTLSCSPISGHRSVSWYQQTPGQGLQFLFEYFSETQRNKGNFPGRFSGRQFSNSRSEMNVSTLELGDSALYLCASSIPGQGSYGYTFGSGTRLTVV.

The J gene is TRBJ2-2, the V gene TRBV2, with a possible D match to TRBD1 (6 bases). The length of the CDR3 is 17 residues. Trimming removed 7 bases from V and 1 base from J, with 19 bases in between. From germline, CDR1 is SNHLY and CDR2 FYNNEI. The CDR3 coding sequence is TGTGCCAGCATCTACCGACCGGGACACCTGAACACCGGGGAGCTGTTTTTT. It encodes CASIYRPGHLNTGELFF.

This clone has more than one count but fewer than ten. V is TRBV6-5 and J is TRBJ2-2; D not resolved. The CDR3 totals 13 residues. V shed 5 bases and J shed 4 bases, with 8 bases lying between them. Germline assignment: CDR1 MNHEY and CDR2 SVGAGI. The CDR3 DNA follows: TGTGCCAGCAGTAGACTGGGCACCGGGGAGCTGTTTTTT. Translation gives CASSRLGTGELFF.